Below, 10 T cell receptor beta chains from the same sample are listed, as sequenced in a study of blood T cell repertoires in COVID-19. Some clones are missing from TCRdb's copy, which holds only in-frame ones; the method was immunoSEQ multiplex PCR. The data hold approximately 150,000 clones, with approximately 92% observed a single time. What was sequenced was peripheral blood. These receptors came from an older woman with active COVID-19.

The V and J genes are TRBV6-5 and TRBJ1-1; D uncertain. The germline V gene has CDR1 MNHEY and CDR2 SVGAGI. V was pared by 6 bases and J by 4 bases, with 9 bases between. This CDR3 contains 12 residues. CDR3 in DNA: TGTGCCAGCAGGGAGGCGGGCACTGAAGCTTTCTTT. Residues: CASREAGTEAFF.

V usage is TRBV11-2 and J usage is TRBJ2-5; D possibly corresponds to TRBD2 (6 bases). V dropped 1 base and J dropped 2 bases, with 11 bases sitting between them. The CDR3 length is 15 residues. Germline V CDR1 and CDR2: SGHAT, FQNNGV. CDR3 region: CASSLVQGGQETQYF. The CDR3 DNA reads TGTGCCAGCAGCTTAGTCCAGGGAGGACAAGAGACCCAGTACTTC.

This rearrangement joins TRBV24-1 to TRBJ2-7; TRBD1 is a possible D gene (6 bases). Germline CDR1 KGHDR, CDR2 SFDVKD. The length of the CDR3 is 16 residues. The V end lost 4 bases, the J end lost 1 base, and 16 bases lay between the germline ends. The CDR3 sequence is CATSDPGAPGSYEQYF. CDR3 nucleotides: TGTGCCACCAGTGACCCAGGGGCGCCCGGGTCCTACGAGCAGTACTTC.

The rearrangement uses TRBV6-2 or TRBV6-3 and TRBJ2-7; TRBD2 agrees at 8 bases. J gave up 6 bases and V 4 bases, and 8 bases lay outside the gene matches. The germline V gene encodes CDR1 MNHEY and CDR2 SVGEGT. The CDR3 spans 14 residues. In DNA, the CDR3 is TGTGCCAGCAGTTTGTTAGCGGGGAATAGCGAGCAGTACTTC. This sequence encodes CASSLLAGNSEQYF.

The V and J genes are TRBV29-1 and TRBJ1-2, with D hard to call. Germline assignment: CDR1 SQVTM and CDR2 ANQGSEA. The V and J ends lost 4 bases and 5 bases respectively, with 17 bases between them. This CDR3 region has 14 residues. The CDR3 region is CSVVGLLHSYGYTF. The CDR3 DNA is TGCAGCGTTGTTGGGCTGCTACATTCGTATGGCTACACCTTC. Drawing the rest from reference TRBV29-1 and TRBJ1-2, the complete variable domain is SAVISQKPSRDICQRGTSLTIQCQVDSQVTMMFWYRQQPGQSLTLIATANQGSEATYESGFVIDKFPISRPNLTFSTLTVSNMSPEDSSIYLCSVVGLLHSYGYTFGSGTRLTVV.

This clone was counted once. The CDR3 region is CASSSGATGLTNEKLFF. The CDR3 DNA sequence: TGTGCCAGCAGTAGCGGCGCGACAGGGCTCACTAATGAAAAACTGTTTTTT. The chain combines TRBV25-1 with TRBJ1-4; 7 nucleotides line up with TRBD1. CDR3 size: 17 residues. The junction had 11 bases not matched to a gene; V was cut back by 5 bases and J by 2 bases. Germline V gene lookup returns CDR1 MGHDK and CDR2 SYGVNS.

The chain carries TRBV28 and TRBJ2-1, with D possibly matching TRBD2 (6 bases). Germline-derived CDR1 and CDR2 are MDHEN and SYDVKM. This CDR3 spans 17 amino acids. V dropped 1 base and J dropped 6 bases, with 19 bases sitting between them. CDR3 amino acids: CASSLLWRGPLFNEQFF. For the CDR3, the DNA is TGTGCCAGCAGTTTATTGTGGAGGGGCCCACTCTTCAATGAGCAGTTCTTC.

This chain joins TRBV27 and TRBJ1-3; D is unresolved. CDR3 size: 17 residues. The V gene's germline CDR1 is MNHEY and CDR2 SMNVEV (reference sequence). V dropped 5 bases and J dropped 0 bases, with 17 bases sitting between them. The CDR3 region has the DNA TGTGCCAGCAGTCCGTCACCCGACTCGAGCTCTGGAAACACCATATATTTT. It specifies CASSPSPDSSSGNTIYF.

The genes are TRBV14 and TRBJ2-1, with TRBD2 identical over 15 bases. CDR1 and CDR2 (germline): SGHDN, FVKESK. With V trimmed by 4 bases and J by 7 bases, 2 bases remained unmatched. This CDR3 comprises 15 residues. CDR3 residues: CASSRGLAGGNEQFF. The CDR3 region has the DNA TGTGCCAGCAGCCGAGGACTAGCGGGAGGGAATGAGCAGTTCTTC.

This clone was detected once. The chain joins TRBV6-1 to TRBJ2-7; 11 bases line up with TRBD2. J was trimmed by 6 bases and V by 0 bases; bases with no gene match: 10. The CDR3 loop spans 17 amino acids. Germline loops: CDR1 MNHNS, CDR2 SASEGT. CDR3 nucleotide sequence: TGTGCCAGCAGTGAAGCTGGGGCTAGCGGGAGGATCTCCGAGCAGTACTTC. Protein product: CASSEAGASGRISEQYF.